This T cell receptor (beta chain) was identified during a study of neurological immune-mediated disorders. Whole-study results and caveats: The absence of shared CDR3 amino acid sequences among expanded clones across subjects suggests private repertoires in all groups.

This clonotype has at least ten counts. Its antigen is unidentified. The ends were cut back, 6 bases at V and 8 bases at J, with 16 bases in the middle. The CDR3 has 13 amino acids. The germline gives CDR1 MDHEN, CDR2 SYDVKM. One entry per CDR3 protein, called by TCRdb with MiXCR from the 5' RACE reads. The sample comprises tens of thousands of distinct CDR3 sequences, 5.8% of which are singletons, and approximately 8% rests with the top ten. As for time point: longitudinal time-point 2. The receptor comes from a woman in her sixties with multiple sclerosis. This chain uses TRBV28 with TRBJ1-2; D gene ambiguous. What was sequenced was PBMCs. The DNA of the CDR3 is TGTGCCAGCAGAGAGCCCGACGGCCTCGGCTACACCTTC. Encoded protein: CASREPDGLGYTF.